A selection of T cell receptor beta chains follows, all from one sample in a study of identical twins. TCRdb used MiXCR to reprocess the 5' RACE reads, holding one entry per CDR3 protein. The sample lists hundreds of thousands of distinct CDR3 sequences; less than 25% were seen once. These data were likewise used in another study, on T cells expressing NK-cell markers.

Sequenced: CD4+ T cells sorted from blood. The source of these receptors is a woman aged 18-30 years in good health. Both conserved end residues are part of each CDR3. Fields, in order: J gene, V gene, CDR3 protein.

TRBJ1-2,TRBV6-1,CASSEDGGLRYGYTF
TRBJ1-1,TRBV20-1,CSARRDSPEAFF
TRBJ2-5,TRBV9,CASSGYETQYF
TRBJ2-5,TRBV5-1,CASSLQGAEQETQYF
TRBJ2-4,TRBV27,CASSSGVKNIQYF
TRBJ2-1,TRBV5-1,CASSLASHSSYNEQFF
TRBJ2-7,TRBV6-2/TRBV6-3,CASSYTAYEQYF
TRBJ2-1,TRBV5-1,CASSSGTGIYNEQFF
TRBJ2-3,TRBV13,CASSLDGTEESTDTQYF
TRBJ2-3,TRBV20-1,CSARRTGKADTQYF
TRBJ2-6,TRBV6-5,CASSFTGVAGANVLTF
TRBJ2-2,TRBV5-1,CASSPVSGANTGELFF
TRBJ2-7,TRBV10-2,CASSPERRSKRQFYEQYF
TRBJ2-1,TRBV20-1,CSANPRQEQFF
TRBJ2-7,TRBV6-5,CASSSLAEQYF
TRBJ1-2,TRBV3-1,CASSQEGGRPGGYTF
TRBJ1-5,TRBV20-1,CSGAGQGSNQPQHF
TRBJ1-5,TRBV20-1,CSARGGNGINQPQHF
TRBJ2-3,TRBV4-1,CASSRTGGQDTQYF
TRBJ2-5,TRBV5-1,CASSLWLAEETQYF
TRBJ2-4,TRBV20-1,CSPLVSQGVKNIQYF
TRBJ2-5,TRBV27,CASSQGRGETQYF
TRBJ2-1,TRBV18,CASSPPGGGPYNEQFF
TRBJ2-1,TRBV12-3/TRBV12-4,CASRLGDVLYNEQFF
TRBJ2-1,TRBV10-3,CAISDAGANNEQFF
TRBJ2-2,TRBV29-1,CSVDGTAGELFF
TRBJ1-2,TRBV6-1,CASRTGQSGYGYTF
TRBJ2-1,TRBV20-1,CSASTLAGDSWDEQFF
TRBJ1-2,TRBV12-3/TRBV12-4,CASSSQRTSGGYTF
TRBJ2-3,TRBV5-1,CASSFGGSTSTDTQYF
TRBJ2-3,TRBV12-3/TRBV12-4,CASSPWAQGDTQYF
TRBJ1-5,TRBV3-1,CASSQWGQPQHF
TRBJ2-2,TRBV9,CASSVAGAGGYTRELFF
TRBJ2-3,TRBV4-3,CASSQVRGTDTQYF
TRBJ2-7,TRBV20-1,CSAPGKIQDEQYF
TRBJ1-1,TRBV20-1,CSARENDPYSIKGPTEAFF
TRBJ2-5,TRBV5-6,CASRFRAGRQETQYF
TRBJ2-2,TRBV5-1,CASSPGGQLNTGELFF
TRBJ1-4,TRBV5-1,CASSVATNEKLFF
TRBJ2-7,TRBV5-1,CASSLSPPTSEQYF
TRBJ2-7,TRBV20-1,CSASSSGRAYEQYF
TRBJ1-5,TRBV20-1,CSARLKGRGNQPQHF
TRBJ2-2,TRBV20-1,CSASRGHANTGELFF
TRBJ2-1,TRBV7-9,CASSSGGDNEQFF
TRBJ2-7,TRBV20-1,CSANTGPRTYEQYF
TRBJ1-2,TRBV20-1,CSAVAGTGYGYTF
TRBJ2-1,TRBV15,CATSRVGGLALTVEQFF
TRBJ1-5,TRBV14,CASSPRRDRGTGQPQHF
TRBJ2-1,TRBV5-1,CASSYIIAGGDNEQFF
TRBJ1-5,TRBV12-3/TRBV12-4,CASTPRGRQPQHF
TRBJ2-2,TRBV6-5,CASSSGTGRDGELFF
TRBJ2-7,TRBV7-9,CASSSAVHEQYF
TRBJ2-5,TRBV11-2,CASSLIVERESGETQYF
TRBJ2-1,TRBV12-3/TRBV12-4,CASRRLAGGGGNEQFF
TRBJ2-3,TRBV5-1,CASTRGGTQTTDTQYF
TRBJ2-3,TRBV6-2/TRBV6-3,CASSYWGQDTDTQYF
TRBJ2-1,TRBV25-1,CASSERIGRYNEQFF
TRBJ2-7,TRBV12-3/TRBV12-4,CASRPRSGRNYEQYF
TRBJ2-5,TRBV20-1,CSARRGTHQETQYF
TRBJ2-2,TRBV5-1,CASSVPSGAGELFF